This T cell receptor (beta chain) was recovered during a study of T cell responses to AZD1222 COVID-19 vaccine. Measured with immunoSEQ multiplex PCR; TCRdb has only the in-frame clones, and not every one. The data hold approximately 140,000 clones, with 89% observed a single time. Between the trimmed V and J ends, which lost 2 bases and 11 bases, there was a span of 19 bases. Germline V lookup: CDR1 KGHSH, CDR2 LQKENI. The CDR3 has 16 residues. The V and J genes are TRBV18 and TRBJ1-6; D possibly corresponds to TRBD1 (5 bases). Sequencing was performed on peripheral blood, taken on day 0 of AZD1222 vaccination. This TCR was sampled from an adult in good health. CDR3 protein: CASSPTGPRGRAPLHF. CDR3 sequence (DNA): TGTGCCAGCTCACCAACGGGACCCCGAGGAAGAGCACCCCTCCACTTT.